The 17 T cell receptor beta chains reported below all come from one sample, sequenced in a study of control samples from healthy donors and cancer patients. Sequenced by immunoSEQ multiplex PCR; TCRdb stores in-frame clones only, minus some. The data show approximately 120,000 clones, 90% seen once. The specimen was blood. All receptors derive from a human donor in good health. The donor label of this sample is uncertain.

This chain uses TRBV6-1 with TRBJ2-3, with D perhaps matching TRBD2 (6 bases). CDR3 size: 14 residues. CDR1 and CDR2 from the germline V gene are MNHNS and SASEGT. V was pared by 0 bases and J by 3 bases, with 7 bases between. The CDR3 sequence is CASSEAGLTDTQYF. CDR3 nucleotides: TGTGCCAGCAGTGAAGCGGGACTTACAGATACGCAGTATTTT.

This rearrangement joins TRBV27 to TRBJ2-1, with 10 bases that match TRBD2. The CDR3 sequence is 16 residues long. Germline CDR1 is MNHEY and CDR2 is SMNVEV (reference sequence). Losses at the gene ends were 4 bases for V and 3 bases for J; bases not matched to a gene: 6. In nucleotides, the CDR3 is TGTGCCAGCAGTTCCGCTGAGCGGGGGGGCTACAATGAGCAGTTCTTC. Amino acids: CASSSAERGGYNEQFF.

This clone came up a few times. CDR3 region: CASKVEGRYGYTF. The CDR3 bases are TGTGCCAGCAAAGTTGAAGGCCGCTATGGCTACACCTTC. This chain uses TRBV28 with TRBJ1-2; D ambiguous. V was shortened by 7 bases and J by 4 bases, with 13 bases between the two germline ends. This CDR3 region has 13 residues. CDR1 MDHEN and CDR2 SYDVKM come from the germline V gene.

The CDR3 region is CASRKGNIQYF. In nucleotides, the CDR3 is TGTGCCAGCAGAAAGGGGAACATTCAGTACTTC. V gene TRBV6-6 combines with J gene TRBJ2-4; maybe TRBD1 (5 bases). This CDR3 is 11 amino acids long. Trimming pared 6 bases from V and 7 bases from J, leaving 7 bases between. The germline V gene has CDR1 MNHNY and CDR2 SVGAGI (reference sequence).

This sequence joins TRBV5-1 and TRBJ1-2; D unresolved. The CDR3 has 15 amino acids. V gave up 0 bases and J gave up 5 bases, with 14 bases separating them. Germline CDR1 reads SGHRS; CDR2 reads YFSETQ. The chain's CDR3 is CASSLGSTVGYGYTF. Here the CDR3 DNA reads TGCGCCAGCAGCTTGGGTAGTACAGTAGGGTATGGCTACACCTTC.

The V call is TRBV6-1, the J call TRBJ1-2; D is perhaps TRBD1 (6 bases). V was trimmed by 2 bases and J by 5 bases, leaving 9 bases between them. The CDR3 is 13 residues long. Germline CDR1 MNHNS, CDR2 SASEGT. The CDR3 sequence: CASSEQGMYGYTF. As DNA, the CDR3 is TGTGCCAGCAGTGAACAGGGGATGTATGGCTACACCTTC.

With respect to this clone: Other DNA variants within this sample encode the same CDR3. The V call is TRBV9, the J call TRBJ2-7; maybe TRBD2 (5 bases). Germline V gives CDR1 SGDLS, CDR2 YYNGEE. The ends were cut back, 0 bases at V and 4 bases at J, with 8 bases in the middle. The length of the CDR3 is 13 residues. In nucleotides, the CDR3 is TGTGCCAGCAGCGTAGAGGCGGGTTACGAGCAGTACTTC. It is translated as CASSVEAGYEQYF.

This chain uses TRBV7-8 with TRBJ2-1; D remains ambiguous. Germline loops: CDR1 SGHVS, CDR2 FQNEAQ. There are 11 residues in the CDR3. V lost 5 bases to trimming and J lost 9 bases, with 8 bases between them. CDR3 DNA: TGTGCCAGCAGCCCAGAGGCTGAGCAGTTCTTC. It translates to CASSPEAEQFF.

The chain carries TRBV10-2 and TRBJ1-1; D uncertain. The CDR3 is made up of 11 amino acids. Trimming took 6 bases from V and 7 from J, leaving 9 bases between them. Germline values: CDR1 WSHSY, CDR2 SAAADI. The CDR3 DNA reads as TGCGCCAGCAGCGACACGTATGAAGCTTTCTTT. Protein product: CASSDTYEAFF.

The gene calls are TRBV28 and TRBJ1-1; unclear D gene. The CDR3 runs to 14 residues. Germline loops: CDR1 MDHEN, CDR2 SYDVKM. Trimming cost V 1 base and J 7 bases, with 13 bases left between them. Written as DNA, the CDR3 is TGTGCCAGCAGTTTATCCGGGCGAGGGCATGAAGCTTTCTTT. It is translated as CASSLSGRGHEAFF.

This clone was seen once. V and J are TRBV6-5 and TRBJ1-2; 9 bases fit TRBD1. V shed 2 bases, J shed 5 bases, and the junction held 6 bases outside the gene matches. Germline V gene sequence: CDR1 MNHEY, CDR2 SVGAGI. The CDR3 covers 15 residues. The CDR3 DNA reads as TGTGCCAGCAGTTACCCCGGACAGGGGCCTTATGGCTACACCTTC. Its translation: CASSYPGQGPYGYTF.

V gene TRBV28 combines with J gene TRBJ1-1; D unresolved. Trimming removed 10 bases from V and 1 base from J, with 4 bases in between. The CDR3 extends over 10 amino acids. In germline, CDR1 is MDHEN, CDR2 SYDVKM. The CDR3 DNA is TGTGCCACTTCGAACACTGAAGCTTTCTTT. Protein: CATSNTEAFF.

This rearrangement joins TRBV6-6 to TRBJ1-4; D remains unclear. The germline V and J ends were trimmed by 7 bases and 3 bases, with 12 bases remaining between them. CDR1 and CDR2 (germline): MNHNY, SVGAGI (reference sequence). The CDR3 sequence is 14 residues long. CDR3 region: CASTLRGSNEKLFF. The CDR3 region has the DNA TGTGCCAGCACCTTACGAGGGTCTAATGAAAAACTGTTTTTT.

The chain is built from TRBV6-1 and TRBJ2-4; the D is unclear. Trimming cost V 0 bases and J 0 bases, with 12 bases left between them. This CDR3 is 17 amino acids long. Germline CDR1 and CDR2: MNHNS and SASEGT. CDR3 residues: CASSEALRQIAKNIQYF. As DNA, the CDR3 is TGTGCCAGCAGTGAAGCGCTCCGGCAGATAGCCAAAAACATTCAGTACTTC.

This chain's CDR3 is CASSLGLAVPYNEQFF. CDR3 sequence (DNA): TGTGCCAGCAGCTTGGGACTAGCGGTCCCCTACAATGAGCAGTTCTTC. V usage is TRBV3-1 (or the pseudogene TRBV3-2) and J usage is TRBJ2-1; 11 nucleotides align to TRBD2. Losses at the gene ends were 5 bases for V and 2 bases for J; bases not matched to a gene: 5. In germline, CDR1 is LGHDT, CDR2 YNNKEL (reference sequence). CDR3 length: 16 residues.

This chain connects TRBV10-3 to TRBJ1-6, with a possible D match to TRBD1 (6 bases). Trimming left V 3 bases short and J 10 bases short, with 19 bases between. CDR1 is ENHRY, CDR2 SYGVKD, per germline. The CDR3 extends over 16 amino acids. The CDR3 nucleotides are TGTGCCATCAGTGACCGGGACAAACAACCCCGATCACCCCTCCACTTT. This encodes CAISDRDKQPRSPLHF.

The V gene is TRBV21-1, the J gene TRBJ2-5; TRBD1 is the table's D call and was not checked against the DNA. TRBV21-1 is recorded as a pseudogene. The CDR3 extends over 20 amino acids. The CDR3 sequence is CASSKARRRVGQGEKETQYF. CDR3 sequence (DNA): TGTGCCAGCAGCAAAGCCAGGCGCCGGGTTGGACAGGGAGAAAAAGAGACCCAGTACTTC.